The TCR beta chain under discussion was sequenced for a study of sequential checkpoint blockade in melanoma. Study details: Arm A got nivolumab then ipilimumab; arm B the reverse, 1:1. Maintenance nivolumab came after either treatment sequence.

As for treatment: randomized to nivolumab then ipilimumab (arm A) or the reverse (arm B). No patient had prior DNA-damaging chemotherapy. Sorted cells were live CD3+CD8+, lacking CD19 and CD56, from PBMCs. Profiling relied on immunoSEQ multiplex PCR, and the TCRdb table lists in-frame clones only, not all of them. Of 30,000 or so clones in the sample, more than 65% were seen once. The CDR3 covers 14 residues. Germline V lookup: CDR1 MNHEY, CDR2 SMNVEV (reference sequence). With 5 bases removed from V and 4 bases from J, the gap between germline ends came to 14 bases. The sequence was collected from a human donor with melanoma. The rearrangement uses TRBV27 and TRBJ1-1; a weak D match, TRBD1 (5 bases). The sequenced sample was CD8+ T cells sorted from blood (inferred from file names), obtained from a patient given nivolumab and ipilimumab in sequence. The CDR3 region has the DNA TGTGCCAGCAGTCTCAACCAGGGTACCACTGAAGCTTTCTTT. Translating gives CASSLNQGTTEAFF.